These 31 T cell receptor beta chains were sequenced from one sample in a study of CD8 T cells in Susac syndrome. An amount of RNA that ranged from roughly 0.5 to 1 ug was reverse transcribed with random hexamers. TCRdb independently ran MiXCR on the immunoSEQ multiplex PCR reads; one entry per CDR3 protein. The sample shows some 100,000 distinct CDR3 sequences, 95% of them seen only once. Sequencing input: CD8+ T cells from PBMCs. Receptor source: a human donor with Susac syndrome.

This chain joins TRBV3-1 and TRBJ2-7; either TRBD1 or TRBD2 may fit D (5 bases each). Per the germline V gene, CDR1 is LGHDT and CDR2 is YNNKEL (reference sequence). V lost 0 bases to trimming and J lost 2 bases, with 11 bases between them. The CDR3 has 15 amino acids. CDR3 nucleotide sequence: TGTGCCAGCAGCCAAGAGGGGACCTCACCCTACGAGCAGTACTTC. Protein sequence: CASSQEGTSPYEQYF.

The chain joins TRBV15 to TRBJ1-2; TRBD1 matches at 8 bases. The CDR3 spans 16 residues. Germline CDR1 LNHNV, CDR2 YYDKDF (reference sequence). The junction had 8 bases not matched to a gene; V was cut back by 0 bases and J by 5 bases. CDR3 region: CATSRDEGQGGYGYTF. For the CDR3, the DNA is TGTGCCACCAGCAGAGATGAAGGACAGGGAGGGTATGGCTACACCTTC.

This clonotype appeared a single time. The chain joins TRBV5-8 to TRBJ2-5, with 14 bases matching TRBD2. The V gene's germline CDR1 is SGHTS and CDR2 YDEGEE. There are 17 residues in the CDR3. Trimming removed 5 bases from V and 4 bases from J; junction bases left unmatched: 10. CDR3 region: CASRSGLAGEVVETQYF. The CDR3 region has the DNA TGTGCCAGCAGGTCGGGACTAGCGGGAGAGGTAGTAGAGACCCAGTACTTC.

The V and J genes are TRBV7-9 and TRBJ2-1, with 13 bases fitting TRBD2. CDR3 size: 15 residues. From germline, CDR1 is SEHNR and CDR2 FQNEAQ (reference sequence). V trimming: 7 bases; J trimming: 10 bases; junction bases outside the gene matches: 10. The CDR3, as DNA: TGTGCCAGCATTTCAGGACTAGCGGGGGCCGGGGAGCAGTTCTTC. Translation: CASISGLAGAGEQFF.

The genes are TRBV5-6 and TRBJ1-2, with a weak D call TRBD1 (6 bases). Trimming removed 4 bases from V and 4 bases from J, with 14 bases in between. Germline V gene lookup returns CDR1 SGHDT and CDR2 YYEEEE. The CDR3 spans 14 residues. CDR3: CASSPRGQSYGYTF. The CDR3 bases are TGTGCCAGCAGCCCGCGGGGGCAGTCCTATGGCTACACCTTC.

This chain uses TRBV12-3 or TRBV12-4 with TRBJ2-5; a weak D match, TRBD2 (6 bases). Trimming shortened V by 3 bases and J by 7 bases, and 15 bases separated the two germline ends. This CDR3 spans 14 amino acids. The CDR3 reads CASSFGGMVGTQYF. The DNA for the CDR3 is TGTGCCAGCAGTTTCGGGGGAATGGTCGGGACCCAGTACTTC.

A single count supports this clonotype. The rearrangement links TRBV29-1 to TRBJ2-7; D remains unclear. The length of the CDR3 is 12 residues. Trimming took off 7 bases at V and 0 bases at J, with 10 bases between the two ends. The germline CDR1 and CDR2 sequences are SQVTM and ANQGSEA. CDR3 region: CSAGRVSYEQYF. CDR3 nucleotides: TGCAGCGCAGGAAGGGTCTCCTACGAGCAGTACTTC.

The rearrangement uses TRBV15 and TRBJ2-1; D possibly matches TRBD1 or TRBD2 (5 bases each). Germline CDR1 reads LNHNV; CDR2 reads YYDKDF (reference sequence). With 5 bases removed from V and 0 bases from J, the gap between germline ends came to 11 bases. The CDR3 extends over 15 amino acids. The CDR3 DNA is TGTGCCACCAGCCCGGGACCAGACTCCTACAATGAGCAGTTCTTC. Amino acids: CATSPGPDSYNEQFF.

The chain has TRBV24-1 and TRBJ2-7; 7 bases agree with TRBD1. The germline V gene has CDR1 KGHDR and CDR2 SFDVKD. After removal of 4 bases from V and 3 bases from J, the junction contained 2 bases not matched to a gene. The CDR3 consists of 13 residues. The CDR3 DNA follows: TGTGCCACCAGTGAGACAGGGAACTACGAGCAGTACTTC. Translated: CATSETGNYEQYF.

The chain links TRBV29-1 to TRBJ2-5, with TRBD1 matching over 7 bases. The CDR3 extends over 14 amino acids. V gave up 5 bases and J gave up 4 bases; unmatched junction bases: 10. Germline-derived CDR1 and CDR2 are SQVTM and ANQGSEA. Here the CDR3 DNA reads TGCAGCGTTTTTCAACCCGACAGGGCAGAGACCCAGTACTTC. The encoded protein is CSVFQPDRAETQYF.

V is TRBV5-6 and J is TRBJ2-1; the D is unclear. Trimming removed 4 bases at V and 3 bases at J, with 8 bases between. Germline loops: CDR1 SGHDT, CDR2 YYEEEE. This CDR3 contains 13 residues. The CDR3 DNA follows: TGTGCCAGCAGCCTCTCCGTCTACAATGAGCAGTTCTTC. It is translated as CASSLSVYNEQFF.

J is TRBJ2-2 and V is TRBV7-3; D might be TRBD2 (6 bases). Germline V gene data show CDR1 as SGHTA and CDR2 as FQGTGA. Trimming removed 5 bases from V and 5 bases from J, with 12 bases in between. The CDR3 contains 14 residues. The CDR3 region has the DNA TGTGCCAGCAGCCCCTCGGGGGTGACCGGGGAGCTGTTTTTT. Its translation: CASSPSGVTGELFF.

This clonotype was counted a single time. The V and J genes are TRBV27 and TRBJ1-4, with D maybe TRBD1 (5 bases). Germline V gene lookup returns CDR1 MNHEY and CDR2 SMNVEV (reference sequence). The CDR3 is made up of 14 amino acids. Trimming removed 1 base at V and 10 bases at J, with 13 bases between. The CDR3 sequence is CASSLFPQAGKLFF. In DNA form, the CDR3 reads TGTGCCAGCAGTTTATTCCCACAGGCTGGAAAACTGTTTTTT.

The rearrangement links TRBV11-2 to TRBJ2-1; D might be TRBD2 (5 bases). Trimming stripped 0 bases from V and 9 bases from J, with 6 bases between. CDR1 is SGHAT, CDR2 FQNNGV, per germline. The CDR3 is made up of 12 amino acids. CDR3 protein: CASSLDSAEQFF. CDR3 DNA sequence: TGTGCCAGCAGCTTAGATAGCGCTGAGCAGTTCTTC.

The genes are TRBV13 and TRBJ1-2; D is ambiguous. This CDR3 contains 15 residues. Germline-derived CDR1 and CDR2 are PRHDT and FYEKMQ (reference sequence). Trimming removed 3 bases at V and 3 bases at J, with 14 bases between. CDR3 residues: CASSLRDSPYYGYTF. The CDR3 DNA follows: TGTGCCAGCAGCTTGAGGGATAGTCCCTACTATGGCTACACCTTC.

The chain is built from TRBV29-1 and TRBJ2-5, with a possible D match to TRBD2 (5 bases). The V and J ends lost 6 bases and 5 bases respectively, with 22 bases between them. CDR1 and CDR2 from the germline V gene are SQVTM and ANQGSEA. This CDR3 comprises 15 residues. CDR3 in amino acids: CSVDYVETAAETQYF. As DNA, the CDR3 is TGCAGCGTCGACTACGTAGAGACTGCAGCCGAGACCCAGTACTTC.

The J gene is TRBJ2-2, the V gene TRBV5-1; 9 bases line up with TRBD2. V shed 6 bases and J 6 bases; nucleotides not matched to a gene: 9. From germline, CDR1 is SGHRS and CDR2 YFSETQ. This CDR3 comprises 15 residues. CDR3 DNA sequence: TGCGCCAGCAAAATAGCGGGAGTTGAGGCCGGGGAGCTGTTTTTT. Translation gives CASKIAGVEAGELFF.

The chain couples TRBV15 to TRBJ2-5; D is undetermined. The ends were cut back, 0 bases at V and 5 bases at J, with 16 bases in the middle. In germline, CDR1 is LNHNV, CDR2 YYDKDF (reference sequence). The CDR3 is 16 residues long. The CDR3 nucleotides are TGTGCCACCAGCAGAGATCGACCTAACGCGCGGGAGACCCAGTACTTC. It yields the protein CATSRDRPNARETQYF.

The chain recombines TRBV12-5 with TRBJ2-7, with a tentative D call TRBD1 (5 bases). V dropped 7 bases and J dropped 5 bases, with 18 bases sitting between them. The germline V gene encodes CDR1 LGHNT and CDR2 FRNRAP. This CDR3 has 14 amino acids. CDR3 nucleotides: TGTGCTAGTGCCGTAGGGCAGGGTCCCGACGAGCAGTACTTC. Translation: CASAVGQGPDEQYF.

The chain employs TRBV28 and TRBJ2-7, with D uncertain. Germline CDR1 and CDR2: MDHEN and SYDVKM. CDR3 size: 11 residues. Trimming pared 7 bases from V and 4 bases from J, leaving 8 bases between. CDR3 sequence reads: CASKNGYEQYF. CDR3 nucleotides: TGTGCCAGCAAAAATGGGTACGAGCAGTACTTC.

The chain combines TRBV23-1 with TRBJ2-1; no clear D gene. TRBV23-1 is an ORF, with its function uncertain. The CDR3 sequence is 15 residues long. Trimming took 2 bases from V and 0 from J, leaving 8 bases between them. CDR3 region: CASSQTSYSYNEQFF. As DNA, the CDR3 is TGCGCCAGCAGTCAAACATCCTACTCCTACAATGAGCAGTTCTTC.

The chain recombines TRBV15 with TRBJ1-5, with 8 bases lining up with TRBD1. Per the germline V gene, CDR1 is LNHNV and CDR2 is YYDKDF (reference sequence). This CDR3 is 14 amino acids long. V was pared by 5 bases and J by 4 bases, with 4 bases of the junction left unmatched. CDR3: CATSERTGNQPQHF. The CDR3 bases are TGTGCCACCAGCGAACGGACAGGGAATCAGCCCCAGCATTTT.

This clonotype was picked up a small number of times. The J gene is TRBJ2-2, the V gene TRBV15, with a possible D match to TRBD2 (5 bases). The CDR3 is made up of 14 amino acids. V was pared by 4 bases and J by 6 bases, with 12 bases between. Per germline, CDR1 LNHNV and CDR2 YYDKDF (reference sequence). CDR3 protein: CATSTGREAGELFF. The CDR3 coding sequence is TGTGCCACCAGCACGGGAAGAGAAGCCGGGGAGCTGTTTTTT.

The gene calls are TRBV24-1 and TRBJ2-1; weak D call: TRBD2 (5 bases). Germline CDR1 and CDR2: KGHDR and SFDVKD. This CDR3 contains 12 residues. Trimming shortened V by 5 bases and J by 4 bases, and 5 bases separated the two germline ends. CDR3 loop: CATSAGYNEQFF. The DNA of the CDR3 is TGTGCCACCAGTGCGGGGTACAATGAGCAGTTCTTC.

The CDR3 sequence: CASSLRLGTSVYEQYF. The CDR3 nucleotides are TGTGCCAGCAGTTTAAGACTAGGGACTAGTGTCTACGAGCAGTACTTC. The V gene is TRBV12-3 or TRBV12-4, the J gene TRBJ2-7, with 8 bases identical to TRBD2. V shed 2 bases, J shed 3 bases, and the junction held 9 bases outside the gene matches. CDR3 length: 16 residues.

This chain connects TRBV18 to TRBJ2-4; D perhaps matches TRBD1 (6 bases). V lost 4 bases, J lost 8 bases, and 12 bases lay in between. Germline-derived CDR1 and CDR2 are KGHSH and LQKENI. This CDR3 comprises 13 residues. The CDR3 DNA is TGTGCCAGCTCACAGGCAGGGGCGGACATTCAGTACTTC. Protein product: CASSQAGADIQYF.

This clonotype appeared a single time. The chain recombines TRBV15 with TRBJ2-3; 9 bases align to TRBD2. V lost 1 base and J lost 0; bases outside the gene matches: 2. The CDR3 extends over 16 amino acids. In germline, CDR1 is LNHNV, CDR2 YYDKDF (reference sequence). The CDR3 coding sequence is TGTGCCACCAGCAGAGTTCTAGCGGGGAGCACAGATACGCAGTATTTT. Amino acid sequence: CATSRVLAGSTDTQYF.

The rearrangement joins TRBV4-1 to TRBJ2-2; 7 bases fit TRBD2. The V and J ends lost 5 bases and 5 bases, in that order; junction bases with no gene match: 8. Per germline, CDR1 MGHRA and CDR2 YSYEKL. CDR3 size: 15 residues. CDR3 sequence reads: CASSTGGKSTGELFF. The CDR3 DNA reads TGCGCCAGCAGCACGGGGGGTAAATCGACCGGGGAGCTGTTTTTT.

The chain employs TRBV7-9 and TRBJ1-2, with TRBD1 matching 7 bases. V lost 6 bases, J lost 7 bases, and 26 bases stayed unmatched. CDR1 is SEHNR, CDR2 FQNEAQ, per germline (reference sequence). The CDR3 loop spans 19 amino acids. The DNA of the CDR3 is TGTGCCAGCAGTCCTAGCGAAGATCACAGGGGTGACATGATGGGTGGCTACACCTTC. Translation: CASSPSEDHRGDMMGGYTF.

The chain combines TRBV11-2 with TRBJ2-5, with 8 nucleotides matching TRBD2. J gave up 4 bases and V 5 bases, and 15 bases lay outside the gene matches. This CDR3 spans 17 amino acids. Germline CDR1 SGHAT, CDR2 FQNNGV. The CDR3 loop is CASSRGGLAGQRETQYF. In nucleotides, the CDR3 is TGTGCCAGCAGCAGGGGCGGGCTAGCGGGCCAGAGAGAGACCCAGTACTTC.

The chain employs TRBV4-1 and TRBJ1-5; TRBD1 aligns across 9 bases. The CDR3 spans 15 residues. V lost 3 bases and J lost 7; bases outside the gene matches: 7. CDR1 is MGHRA, CDR2 YSYEKL, per germline. CDR3 loop: CASSHQQGAGQPQHF. DNA of the CDR3: TGCGCCAGCAGCCACCAACAGGGGGCAGGCCAGCCCCAGCATTTT.